Listed below are T cell receptor beta chains from one sample, sequenced in a study of T cells in Graves' hyperthyroidism and ophthalmopathy. In TCRdb, the multiplex PCR reads were re-called with MiXCR into one record per CDR3 protein. The sample consists of fewer than 700,000 distinct CDR3 sequences, around 15% of them appearing once. The sequenced sample consisted of blood. These receptors were obtained from a woman aged 25 to 39 with Graves' hyperthyroidism. Both conserved end residues are part of each CDR3. The D gene is left open where the match is weak. The size field is filled for only some rows; it gives once, few, many or a size class.

>16|.|TRBV7-2|TRBJ2-7|many
TGTGCCAGCACACTAGGGGGGGCTCCTCTCTCCTACGAGCAGTACTTC
CASTLGGAPLSYEQYF
>13|.|TRBV30|TRBJ1-6|.
TGTGCCTGGAGTTCCAGGGGTGATTCACCCCTCCACTTT
CAWSSRGDSPLHF
>17|.|TRBV5-1|TRBJ2-2|.
TGCGCCAGCAGCTCTTCCCTGGGGGGCGCGAACACCGGGGAGCTGTTTTTT
CASSSSLGGANTGELFF
>17|TRBD2|TRBV10-3|TRBJ2-7|few
TGTGCCACCCGAGGACTAGCGGGTGGACCGCCATCCTACGAGCAGTACTTC
CATRGLAGGPPSYEQYF
>13|.|TRBV4-2|TRBJ2-5|.
TGTGCCAGCAGCCTTACACCACAGATGGGCCAGTACTTC
CASSLTPQMGQYF
>15|.|TRBV12-3/TRBV12-4|TRBJ1-2|.
TGTGCCAGCAGTTTATCGGCAGGGGCTAACTATGGCTACACCTTC
CASSLSAGANYGYTF
>15|TRBD1|TRBV11-2|TRBJ1-1|many
TGTGCCAGCAGCTTCCGTGGACAGGGCTACACTGAAGCTTTCTTT
CASSFRGQGYTEAFF
>14|.|TRBV4-2|TRBJ1-1|.
TGTGCCAGCAGCCCAGAGCGGGGGGACACTGAAGCTTTCTTT
CASSPERGDTEAFF
>15|TRBD1|TRBV18|TRBJ2-1|many
TGTGCCAGCTCACCACTGGGACAGGGTTCTAATGAGCAGTTCTTC
CASSPLGQGSNEQFF
>15|TRBD1|TRBV2|TRBJ1-4|few
TGTGCCAGCAGCCCTCGTCGGACAGGGTATGAAAAACTGTTTTTT
CASSPRRTGYEKLFF
>17|.|TRBV7-9|TRBJ2-7|many
TGTGCCAGCAGCCCCCGCCCTGTCGTACCCGCTACCTACGAGCAGTACTTC
CASSPRPVVPATYEQYF
>20|TRBD2|TRBV28|TRBJ2-3|.
TGTGCCAGCAGTTCCTCCCGCACCTTAACCGGGACTAGCGGCACAGATACGCAGTATTTT
CASSSSRTLTGTSGTDTQYF
>13|.|TRBV4-1|TRBJ2-5|.
TGCGCCAGCAGCCAAGATCCGACGGGGACCCAGTACTTC
CASSQDPTGTQYF
>16|TRBD1|TRBV28|TRBJ2-1|.
TGTGCCAGCAGTTTAGGGGACAGGGGCGGGAACAATGAGCAGTTCTTC
CASSLGDRGGNNEQFF
>13|.|TRBV7-9|TRBJ2-7|few
TGTGCCAGCAGCCGAGGACAGTACTACGAGCAGTACTTC
CASSRGQYYEQYF
>16|TRBD1|TRBV11-2|TRBJ1-1|.
TGTGCCAGCTGCGACTCGGACAGGGGGCTGGACACTGAAGCTTTCTTT
CASCDSDRGLDTEAFF
>16|.|TRBV28|TRBJ2-3|many
TGTGCCAGCCTCCTTGGGGACCCGACCTACACAGATACGCAGTATTTT
CASLLGDPTYTDTQYF
>13|.|TRBV19|TRBJ2-7|many
TGTGCCAGTAGAAGGGGCAAAACCTACGAGCAGTACTTC
CASRRGKTYEQYF
>18|TRBD1|TRBV6-2/TRBV6-3|TRBJ2-3|many
TGTGCCAGCAGTTACTCCCCAGGGGGTACTATGGTATCAGATACGCAGTATTTT
CASSYSPGGTMVSDTQYF
>15|.|TRBV5-6|TRBJ1-2|.
TGTGCCAGCCACCCCGGGGGGATTACCGCCTATGGCTACACCTTC
CASHPGGITAYGYTF
>13|.|TRBV6-1|TRBJ1-2|many
TGTGCCAGCGTCTTCGCGGCCTCGGCGGGCTACACCTTC
CASVFAASAGYTF
>13|.|TRBV7-3|TRBJ2-1|.
TGTGCCAGCAGCTTAACAGGGGCGAGGGAGCAGTTCTTC
CASSLTGAREQFF
>17|.|TRBV7-3|TRBJ2-6|many
TGTGCCAGCAGCTTAGCACCTCCTGGCTCTGGGGCCAACGTCCTGACTTTC
CASSLAPPGSGANVLTF
>15|TRBD1|TRBV19|TRBJ2-3|.
TGTGCCAGCAACTCGTGGACAGGGAGTACAGATACGCAGTATTTT
CASNSWTGSTDTQYF
>15|.|TRBV7-9|TRBJ2-7|many
TGTGCCAGCAGCGAATCAGGGCCGACTTCCTACGAGCAGTACTTC
CASSESGPTSYEQYF
>14|.|TRBV27|TRBJ2-6|many
TGTGCCAGCAGTCCCCTCGACAGGCCCCACGTCCTGACTTTC
CASSPLDRPHVLTF
>14|.|TRBV20-1|TRBJ1-1|few
TGCAGTGCTAGAGTTACGGGAGGGAACACTGAAGCTTTCTTT
CSARVTGGNTEAFF